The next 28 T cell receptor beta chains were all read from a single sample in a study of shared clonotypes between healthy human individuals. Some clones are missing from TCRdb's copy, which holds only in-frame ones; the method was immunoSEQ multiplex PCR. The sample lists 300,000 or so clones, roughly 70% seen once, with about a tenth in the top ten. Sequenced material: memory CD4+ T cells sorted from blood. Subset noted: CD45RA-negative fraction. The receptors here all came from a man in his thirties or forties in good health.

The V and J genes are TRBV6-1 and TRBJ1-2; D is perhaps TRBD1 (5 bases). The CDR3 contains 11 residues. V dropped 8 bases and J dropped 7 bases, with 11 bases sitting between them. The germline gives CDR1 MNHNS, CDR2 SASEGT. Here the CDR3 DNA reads TGTGCCAGCCTAAGGGGTGGTGGCTACACCTTC. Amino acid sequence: CASLRGGGYTF.

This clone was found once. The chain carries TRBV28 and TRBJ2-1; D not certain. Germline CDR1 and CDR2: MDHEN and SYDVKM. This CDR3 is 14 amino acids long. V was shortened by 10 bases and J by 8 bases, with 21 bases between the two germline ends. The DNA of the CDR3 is TGTGCCACCTCCGAGCCTCTAGTGGTTGATGAGCAGTTCTTC. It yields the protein CATSEPLVVDEQFF. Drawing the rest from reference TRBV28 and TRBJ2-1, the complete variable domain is DVKVTQSSRYLVKRTGEKVFLECVQDMDHENMFWYRQDPGLGLRLIYFSYDVKMKEKGDIPEGYSVSREKKERFSLILESASTNQTSMYLCATSEPLVVDEQFFGPGTRLTVL.

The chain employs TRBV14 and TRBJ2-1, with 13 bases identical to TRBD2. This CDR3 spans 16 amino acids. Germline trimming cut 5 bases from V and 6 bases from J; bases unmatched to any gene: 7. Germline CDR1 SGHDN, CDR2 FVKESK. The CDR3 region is CASSELAGGSGNEQFF. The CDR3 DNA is TGTGCCAGCAGCGAACTAGCGGGAGGGTCTGGCAATGAGCAGTTCTTC.

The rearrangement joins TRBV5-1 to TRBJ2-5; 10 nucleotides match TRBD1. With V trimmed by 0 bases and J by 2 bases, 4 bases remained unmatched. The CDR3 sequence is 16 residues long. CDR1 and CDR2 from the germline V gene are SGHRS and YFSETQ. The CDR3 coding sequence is TGCGCCAGCAGCTTGGAGGGACAGGGGAGGCAAGAGACCCAGTACTTC. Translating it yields CASSLEGQGRQETQYF.

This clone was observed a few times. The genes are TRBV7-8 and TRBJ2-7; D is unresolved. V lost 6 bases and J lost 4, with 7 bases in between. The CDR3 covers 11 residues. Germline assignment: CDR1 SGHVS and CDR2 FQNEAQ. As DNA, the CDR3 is TGTGCCAGCAGTCTTAATTACGAGCAGTACTTC. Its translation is CASSLNYEQYF. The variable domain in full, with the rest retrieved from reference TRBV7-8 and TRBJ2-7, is GAGVSQSPRYKVAKRGQDVALRCDPISGHVSLFWYQQALGQGPEFLTYFQNEAQLDKSGLPSDRFFAERPEGSVSTLKIQRTQQEDSAVYLCASSLNYEQYFGPGTRLTVT.

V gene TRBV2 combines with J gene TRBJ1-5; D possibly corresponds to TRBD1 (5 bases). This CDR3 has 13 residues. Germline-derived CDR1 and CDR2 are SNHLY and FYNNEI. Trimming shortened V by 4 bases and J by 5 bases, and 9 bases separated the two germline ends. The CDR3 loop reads CASSVRGDQPQHF. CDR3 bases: TGTGCCAGCAGTGTTAGGGGAGATCAGCCCCAGCATTTT.

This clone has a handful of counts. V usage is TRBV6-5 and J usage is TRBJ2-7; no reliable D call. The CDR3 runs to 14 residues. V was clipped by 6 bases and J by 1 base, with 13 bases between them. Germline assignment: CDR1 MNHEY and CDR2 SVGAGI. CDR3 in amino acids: CASSSILKSYEQYF. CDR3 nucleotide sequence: TGTGCCAGCAGCTCGATCCTCAAATCCTACGAGCAGTACTTC.

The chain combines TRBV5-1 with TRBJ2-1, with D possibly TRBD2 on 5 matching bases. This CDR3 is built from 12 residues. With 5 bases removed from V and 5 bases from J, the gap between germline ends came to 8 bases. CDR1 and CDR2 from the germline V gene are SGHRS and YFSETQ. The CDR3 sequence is CASSSENNEQFF. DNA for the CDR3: TGCGCCAGCAGTAGCGAAAACAATGAGCAGTTCTTC.

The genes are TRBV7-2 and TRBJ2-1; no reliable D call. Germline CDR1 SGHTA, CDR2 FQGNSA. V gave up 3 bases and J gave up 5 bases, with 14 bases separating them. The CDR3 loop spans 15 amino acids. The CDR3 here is CASSLTGDGDNEQFF. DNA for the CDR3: TGTGCCAGCAGCTTGACCGGTGACGGTGACAATGAGCAGTTCTTC.

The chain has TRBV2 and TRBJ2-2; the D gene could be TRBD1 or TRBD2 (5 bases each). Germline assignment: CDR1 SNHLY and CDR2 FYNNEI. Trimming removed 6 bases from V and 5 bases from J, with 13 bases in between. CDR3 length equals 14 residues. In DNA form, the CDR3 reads TGTGCCAGCAGAAAATTTGGGGGAACCGGGGAGCTGTTTTTT. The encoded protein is CASRKFGGTGELFF.

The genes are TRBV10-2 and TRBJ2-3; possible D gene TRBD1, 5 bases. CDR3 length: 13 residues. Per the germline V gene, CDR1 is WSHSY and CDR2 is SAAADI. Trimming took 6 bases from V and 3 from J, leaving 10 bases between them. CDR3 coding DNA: TGCGCCAGCAGGCAGGGTGGGACAGATACGCAGTATTTT. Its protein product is CASRQGGTDTQYF.

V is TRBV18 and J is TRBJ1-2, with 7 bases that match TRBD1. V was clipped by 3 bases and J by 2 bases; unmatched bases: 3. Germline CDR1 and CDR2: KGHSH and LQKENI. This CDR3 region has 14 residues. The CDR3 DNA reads TGTGCCAGCTCACCCCAGACAGGGAACTATGGCTACACCTTC. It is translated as CASSPQTGNYGYTF.

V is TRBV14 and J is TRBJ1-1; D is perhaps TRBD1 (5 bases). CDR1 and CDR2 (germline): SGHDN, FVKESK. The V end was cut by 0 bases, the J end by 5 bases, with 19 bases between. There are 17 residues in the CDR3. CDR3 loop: CASSQDLGAFPGTEAFF. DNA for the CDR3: TGTGCCAGCAGCCAAGATCTCGGGGCGTTTCCGGGGACTGAAGCTTTCTTT.

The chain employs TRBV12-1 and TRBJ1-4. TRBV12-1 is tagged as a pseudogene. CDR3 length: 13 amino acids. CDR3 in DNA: TGTGCCAGCACCCCTAGGGCTGTCGAAAAACTGTTTTTT. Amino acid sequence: CASTPRAVEKLFF.

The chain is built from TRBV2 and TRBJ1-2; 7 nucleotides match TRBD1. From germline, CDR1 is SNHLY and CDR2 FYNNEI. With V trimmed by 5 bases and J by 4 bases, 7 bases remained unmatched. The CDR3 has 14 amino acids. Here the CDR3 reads CASSKGALAYGYTF. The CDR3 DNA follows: TGTGCCAGCAGTAAGGGGGCCCTAGCCTATGGCTACACCTTC.

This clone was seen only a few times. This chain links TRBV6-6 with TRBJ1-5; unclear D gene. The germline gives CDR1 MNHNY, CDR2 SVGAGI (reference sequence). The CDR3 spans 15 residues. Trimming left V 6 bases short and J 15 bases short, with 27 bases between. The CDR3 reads CASRFTPPAGTMRHF. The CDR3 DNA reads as TGTGCCAGCAGATTTACCCCCCCGGCAGGAACCATGAGGCATTTT.

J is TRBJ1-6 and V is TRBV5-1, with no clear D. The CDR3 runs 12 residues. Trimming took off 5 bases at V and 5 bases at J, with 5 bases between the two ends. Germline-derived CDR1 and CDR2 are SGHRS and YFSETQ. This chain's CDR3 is CASRRDNSPLHF. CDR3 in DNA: TGCGCCAGCAGAAGGGATAATTCACCCCTCCACTTT.

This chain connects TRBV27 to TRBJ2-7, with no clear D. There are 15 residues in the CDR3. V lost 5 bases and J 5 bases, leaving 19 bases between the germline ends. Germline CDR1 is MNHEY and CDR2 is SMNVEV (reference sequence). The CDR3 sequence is CASSPAVQRNNEQYF. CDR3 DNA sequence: TGTGCCAGCAGTCCCGCAGTACAGCGAAATAACGAGCAGTACTTC.

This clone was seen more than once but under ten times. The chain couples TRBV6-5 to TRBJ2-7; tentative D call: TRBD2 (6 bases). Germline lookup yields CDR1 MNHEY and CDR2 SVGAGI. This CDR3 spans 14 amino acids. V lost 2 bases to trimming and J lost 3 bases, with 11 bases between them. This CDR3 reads CASSYGRGYYEQYF. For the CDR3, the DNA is TGTGCCAGCAGTTACGGGCGGGGCTACTACGAGCAGTACTTC.

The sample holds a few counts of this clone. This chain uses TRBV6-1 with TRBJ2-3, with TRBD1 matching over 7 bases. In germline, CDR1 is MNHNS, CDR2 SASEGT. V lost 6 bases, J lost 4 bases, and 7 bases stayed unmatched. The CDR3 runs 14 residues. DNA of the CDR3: TGTGCCAGCAGGGTTGACAGGGCCGCAGATACGCAGTATTTT. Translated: CASRVDRAADTQYF.

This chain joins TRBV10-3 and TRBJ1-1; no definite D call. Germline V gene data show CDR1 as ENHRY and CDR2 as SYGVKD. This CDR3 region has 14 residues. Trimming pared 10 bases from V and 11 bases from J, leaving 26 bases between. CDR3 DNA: TGTGCCACCGGGAGGTCGGACTCGGCGGCGGAGGCTTTCTTT. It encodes CATGRSDSAAEAFF.

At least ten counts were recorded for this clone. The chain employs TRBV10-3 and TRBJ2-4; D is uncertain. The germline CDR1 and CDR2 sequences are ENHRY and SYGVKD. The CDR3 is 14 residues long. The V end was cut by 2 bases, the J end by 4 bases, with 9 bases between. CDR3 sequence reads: CAISEPGEKNIQYF. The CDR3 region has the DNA TGTGCCATCAGTGAGCCCGGCGAGAAAAACATTCAGTACTTC.

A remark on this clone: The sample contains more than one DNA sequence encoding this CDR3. For the CDR3, the DNA is TGTGCCAGCAGCGTAGCTACTCTTGAGACCCAGTACTTC. Translating it yields CASSVATLETQYF. The rearrangement uses TRBV9 and TRBJ2-5; D not resolved. Trimming stripped 0 bases from V and 5 bases from J, with 8 bases between. The CDR3 loop spans 13 amino acids. Per the germline V gene, CDR1 is SGDLS and CDR2 is YYNGEE.

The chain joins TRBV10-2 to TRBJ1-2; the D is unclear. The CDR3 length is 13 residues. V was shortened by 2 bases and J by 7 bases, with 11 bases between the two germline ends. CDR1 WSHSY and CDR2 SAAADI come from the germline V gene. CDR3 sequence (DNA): TGCGCCAGCAGTGAGATCCAGGAGGGTGGCTACACCTTC. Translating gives CASSEIQEGGYTF.

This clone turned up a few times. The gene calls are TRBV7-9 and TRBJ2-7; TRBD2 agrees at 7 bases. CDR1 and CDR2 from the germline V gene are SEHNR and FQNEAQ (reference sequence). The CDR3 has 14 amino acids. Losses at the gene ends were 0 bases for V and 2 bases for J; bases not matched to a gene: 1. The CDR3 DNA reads TGTGCCAGCAGCTTAGCAGCGGGAACCTACGAGCAGTACTTC. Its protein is CASSLAAGTYEQYF.

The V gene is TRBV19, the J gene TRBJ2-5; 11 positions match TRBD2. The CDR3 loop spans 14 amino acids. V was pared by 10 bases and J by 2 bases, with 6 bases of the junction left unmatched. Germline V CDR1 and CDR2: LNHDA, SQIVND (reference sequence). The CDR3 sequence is CATGLAGPQETQYF. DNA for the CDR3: TGTGCCACCGGACTAGCGGGCCCTCAAGAGACCCAGTACTTC.

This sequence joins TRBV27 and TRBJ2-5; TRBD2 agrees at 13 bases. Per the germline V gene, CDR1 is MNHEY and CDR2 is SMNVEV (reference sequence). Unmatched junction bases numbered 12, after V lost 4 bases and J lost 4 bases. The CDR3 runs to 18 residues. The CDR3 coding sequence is TGTGCCAGCAGTTCTCGGGGGACTAGCGGGAAGCTATTAGAGACCCAGTACTTC. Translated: CASSSRGTSGKLLETQYF.

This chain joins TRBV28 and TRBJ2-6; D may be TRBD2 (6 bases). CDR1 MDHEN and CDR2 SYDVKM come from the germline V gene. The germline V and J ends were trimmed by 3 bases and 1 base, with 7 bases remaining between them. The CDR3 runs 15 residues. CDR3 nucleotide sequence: TGTGCCAGCAGTTTCGGAGGGTCTGGGGCCAACGTCCTGACTTTC. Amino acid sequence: CASSFGGSGANVLTF.